A selection of T cell receptor beta chains follows, all from one sample in a study of control samples from healthy donors and cancer patients. Method: immunoSEQ multiplex PCR; TCRdb's copy keeps in-frame clones and lacks some. The table records tens of thousands of clones, roughly 91% of them present only once. Sequencing was done on a sample of blood. Receptor source: a man in his forties or fifties in good health. CDR3s include the opening cysteine and the closing phenylalanine or tryptophan. Each record gives: D gene, J gene, V gene, clone size, CDR3 DNA, CDR3 protein. The D gene is left open where the match is weak. Not every row has a clone size; where given, it reads once, few, many or a size class.

.	TRBJ2-1	TRBV5-8	.	TGTGCCAGCAGCTTGAGGACGGGGTACAATGAGCAGTTCTTC	CASSLRTGYNEQFF
.	TRBJ2-6	TRBV15	.	TGTGCCACCAGCAGAGATTTAACCTCTGGGGCCAACGTCCTGACTTTC	CATSRDLTSGANVLTF
.	TRBJ1-3	TRBV6-5	.	TGTGCCAGCAGTCTCTCAGTCTCTGGAAACACCATATATTTT	CASSLSVSGNTIYF
.	TRBJ1-2	TRBV27	once	TGTGCCAGCAGCGTTACATCTAACTATGGCTACACCTTC	CASSVTSNYGYTF
TRBD1	TRBJ2-2	TRBV5-1	.	TGCGCCAGCAGCTTTCCTCGGACAGGGGGTCGTAAAACCGGGGAGCTGTTTTTT	CASSFPRTGGRKTGELFF
.	TRBJ2-7	TRBV21-1	.	TGTGCCAGCAGCACTTTTGAGACCCCCCCCAAAGTAGGGACACCGTACGAGCAGTACTTC	CASSTFETPPKVGTPYEQYF
TRBD1	TRBJ1-1	TRBV28	few	TGTGCCAGCATAGCCGGGACAGGGGCGAACACTGAAGCTTTCTTT	CASIAGTGANTEAFF
.	TRBJ1-1	TRBV5-1	.	TGCGCCAGCAGCTTGGCAGGGTCGAACACTGAAGCTTTCTTT	CASSLAGSNTEAFF
.	TRBJ2-7	TRBV7-3	.	TGTGCCAGCAGCTCCGATAAACAATACGAGCAGTACTTC	CASSSDKQYEQYF
TRBD2	TRBJ2-1	TRBV11-3	.	TGTGCCAGCAGCCCTCGCACCAGCGGGGGACACAATGAGCAGTTCTTC	CASSPRTSGGHNEQFF
TRBD2	TRBJ2-2	TRBV5-5	.	TGTGCCAGCAGCTTGGGTACTGGGGGGGCCGGGGAGCTGTTTTTT	CASSLGTGGAGELFF
TRBD2	TRBJ2-1	TRBV4-1	.	TGCGCCAGCAGCCCGATAGCGGGGGAGGAGCAGTTCTTC	CASSPIAGEEQFF
.	TRBJ1-2	TRBV19	.	TGTGCCAGTAGGGGAGGAGAGATTAACTATGGCTACACCTTC	CASRGGEINYGYTF
TRBD1	TRBJ1-6	TRBV28	.	TGTGCCAGCAGTTTTGAGGGGGCGGGTAATTCACCCCTCCACTTT	CASSFEGAGNSPLHF
TRBD1	TRBJ2-7	TRBV4-1	.	TGCGCCAGCAGCCAAGAGGAGCGGACAGGCCCCTACTTC	CASSQEERTGPYF
.	TRBJ2-5	TRBV15	.	TGTGCCACCAGCAGAAGGGGGGTGTGGGAGACCCAGTACTTC	CATSRRGVWETQYF
TRBD2	TRBJ2-5	TRBV6-5	.	TGTGCCAGCAGGGTCGGGGGGAACCAAGAGACCCAGTACTTC	CASRVGGNQETQYF
TRBD1	TRBJ1-1	TRBV19	.	TGTGCCAGTAGTGGACGCAGGGGGGGTGGGAACACTGAAGCTTTCTTT	CASSGRRGGGNTEAFF
TRBD1	TRBJ2-1	TRBV5-6	.	TGTGCCAGCCGGGACAGGGGATACAATGAGCAGTTCTTC	CASRDRGYNEQFF
.	TRBJ1-2	TRBV3-1/TRBV3-2	.	TGTGCCAGCAGCCAGAACCGGGACAACTATGGCTACACCTTC	CASSQNRDNYGYTF
TRBD1	TRBJ2-1	TRBV19	.	TGTGCCAGTAGACGGATCGGGACAGGGAAGAACAATGAGCAGTTCTTC	CASRRIGTGKNNEQFF
.	TRBJ1-1	TRBV9	.	TGTGCCAGCAGCATGGGACCCGCGGGGGGCACTGAAGCTTTCTTT	CASSMGPAGGTEAFF
.	TRBJ2-5	TRBV11-2	.	TGTGCCAGCAGCTTTAGGGGAGGTCTCGAAGAGACCCAGTACTTC	CASSFRGGLEETQYF
.	TRBJ1-2	TRBV19	.	TGTGCCAGTAGTATCGACAGAGACGGCTACACCTTC	CASSIDRDGYTF
.	TRBJ2-3	TRBV6-1	.	TGTGCCAGCAGTGAAGAAGGTGACGGGCCTGATACGCAGTATTTT	CASSEEGDGPDTQYF
TRBD1	TRBJ1-4	TRBV9	.	TGTGCCAGCAGCGGACAGGGATATAATGAAAAACTGTTTTTT	CASSGQGYNEKLFF
.	TRBJ2-3	TRBV18	.	TGTGCCAGCTCTCCTAGAGGCAGGGCAGATACGCAGTATTTT	CASSPRGRADTQYF
.	TRBJ1-1	TRBV19	few	TGTGCCACCTCGGCCCAGGAAGCTTTCTTT	CATSAQEAFF
.	TRBJ1-4	TRBV14	.	TGTGCCAGCAGCCAAGTGCCCGGCCTAAAACTGTTTTTT	CASSQVPGLKLFF
.	TRBJ1-1	TRBV6-6	.	TGTGCCAGCAGTTATGGGGGGTCCCTGAACACTGAAGCTTTCTTT	CASSYGGSLNTEAFF
TRBD1	TRBJ1-4	TRBV30	.	TGTGCCTGGAGTCCTGCACAGGGGGCCGGGGAAAAACTGTTTTTT	CAWSPAQGAGEKLFF
.	TRBJ1-5	TRBV10-3	once	TGTGCCATCAGTGAGTCGGGGGGGAATCAGCCCCAGCATTTT	CAISESGGNQPQHF
.	TRBJ1-6	TRBV27	.	TGTGCCAGCAGTGTCCGGGACGGCGCCCCCCTGCCCCTCCACTTT	CASSVRDGAPLPLHF
.	TRBJ1-1	TRBV30	.	TGTGCCTGGAGTTTCCCCCCGGGGTTAGGAGCTTTCTTT	CAWSFPPGLGAFF
.	TRBJ2-3	TRBV7-9	.	TGTGCCAGCAGCGACACTAGCACAGATACGCAGTATTTT	CASSDTSTDTQYF
.	TRBJ1-1	TRBV30	.	TGTGCCGGACACCAATTCGGGACACTCAACACTGAAGCTTTCTTT	CAGHQFGTLNTEAFF
.	TRBJ1-3	TRBV4-2	.	TGTGCCAGCAGCCAAGGGTATCCTCGAAACACCATATATTTT	CASSQGYPRNTIYF
TRBD1	TRBJ1-3	TRBV6-5	.	TGTGCCAGCAGTTACACGGGACAGAGGTCCATATATTTT	CASSYTGQRSIYF